This T cell receptor beta chain is drawn from a study of blood T cell repertoires in COVID-19. Overall study context: Nucleic acid was either cDNA or gDNA, and it came from T cells, B-cell-depleted T cells, or PBMCs.

Original data processing: Amplified reference gene primers provided the basis for estimating nucleated cell counts. Method: immunoSEQ multiplex PCR; TCRdb's copy keeps in-frame clones and lacks some. Clone size and the V and J calls come from that table; the DNA yielded D and trimming. The table includes fewer than 500,000 clones, roughly 87% detected once. In Cohort 3, a recovered donor had either two negative PCRs, clearance, or symptom resolution. Between the trimmed V and J ends, which lost 0 bases and 5 bases, there was a span of 10 bases. This CDR3 is 14 amino acids long. Germline V lookup: CDR1 ENHRY, CDR2 SYGVKD.

This sequence joins TRBV10-3 and TRBJ1-2; D is uncertain. The receptor comes from a woman younger than 30 who had recovered from COVID-19. The sequenced sample consisted of PBMCs or T cells enriched from blood (not recorded which). CDR3 sequence reads: CAISESRETYGYTF. The CDR3 DNA follows: TGTGCCATCAGTGAGTCGAGGGAAACATATGGCTACACCTTC.